The rows below give T cell receptor beta chains drawn from one sample of a study of blood T cell repertoires in COVID-19. TCRdb's copy holds only in-frame clones and misses some; the assay was immunoSEQ multiplex PCR. The top ten hold under 1.1% of the sample, which has approximately 330,000 clones, around 87% seen once. The specimen sequenced was peripheral blood. These receptors came from a woman in her thirties or forties with COVID-19, enrolled during active disease. CDR3s include the opening cysteine and the closing phenylalanine or tryptophan. Fields, in order: D gene, clone size, CDR3 length, J gene, V gene, CDR3 DNA, CDR3 protein. D genes are given only for firm matches. Expanded clones get a size class; other rows say once, few or many, or leave the size out.

TRBD2	-	16	TRBJ2-5	TRBV7-2	TGTGCCAGCAGCTCAGAGAGCGGGAGCCCCCAGGGGACCCAGTACTTC	CASSSESGSPQGTQYF
TRBD1	once	15	TRBJ1-1	TRBV11-1	TGTGCCAGCAGCCCGGGACTGGACAGGGACGCTGAAGCTTTCTTT	CASSPGLDRDAEAFF
-	-	15	TRBJ1-1	TRBV25-1	TGTGCCAGCAGTCCGGAGGGCAGCGGTAGCACTGAAGCTTTCTTT	CASSPEGSGSTEAFF
TRBD1	-	14	TRBJ2-1	TRBV13	TGTGCCAGCAGCTTCAGGGGGCCCTACAATGAGCAGTTCTTC	CASSFRGPYNEQFF
-	once	13	TRBJ2-6	TRBV28	TGTGCCAGCAGTTTTATTGGGGCCAACGTCCTGACTTTC	CASSFIGANVLTF
TRBD1	-	13	TRBJ1-5	TRBV19	TGTGCCAGTAGTGTGGGGGACAGTCAGCCCCAGCATTTT	CASSVGDSQPQHF
TRBD2	-	12	TRBJ2-3	TRBV11-3	TGTGCCAGCAGCACGGGGACTACAACGCAGTATTTT	CASSTGTTTQYF
-	once	14	TRBJ1-6	TRBV7-2	TGTGCCAGCAGCTTAGGAATAGATGGTTCACCCCTCCACTTT	CASSLGIDGSPLHF
TRBD1	-	14	TRBJ1-1	TRBV29-1	TGCAGCGTTTTTATGAGACAGGGGGCACCTGAAGCTTTCTTT	CSVFMRQGAPEAFF
TRBD1	-	17	TRBJ1-4	TRBV19	TGTGCCAGTAGTATCCCCGGGACAGGGGATTGGGATGAAAAACTGTTTTTT	CASSIPGTGDWDEKLFF
-	-	11	TRBJ1-3	TRBV6-1	TGTGCCAGCAGTGAGGCAAACACCATATATTTT	CASSEANTIYF
-	-	18	TRBJ2-7	TRBV7-2	TGTGCCAGCAGCTTAGTATCCCTGATAGGGGCCCTCCGTCACGAGCAGTACTTC	CASSLVSLIGALRHEQYF
-	-	15	TRBJ1-4	TRBV9	TGTGCCAGCAGCGGAAGAGGTGCAACTAATGAAAAACTGTTTTTT	CASSGRGATNEKLFF
-	-	14	TRBJ1-4	TRBV2	TGTGCCAGCAGTTTCGTTGCAACTAATGAAAAACTGTTTTTT	CASSFVATNEKLFF
-	-	13	TRBJ2-2	TRBV19	TGTGCCAGTTCTTTAGTGAACACCGGGGAGCTGTTTTTT	CASSLVNTGELFF
-	-	20	TRBJ1-1	TRBV7-8	TGTGCCAGCAGCTTAGCTAGGCGTCGGTGGGAAACAGGGAAAAGTACTGAAGCTTTCTTT	CASSLARRRWETGKSTEAFF
-	-	15	TRBJ1-4	TRBV5-1	TGCGCCAGCAGCTTCCGACAAGCAACTAATGAAAAACTGTTTTTT	CASSFRQATNEKLFF
TRBD1	-	13	TRBJ1-2	TRBV19	TGTGCCAGTAGGGACAGGAAGGGGATTGGCTACACCTTC	CASRDRKGIGYTF
TRBD2	-	15	TRBJ2-5	TRBV6-2/TRBV6-3	TGTGCCAGCAGTTACTCCCCGGGAGGGCAAGAGACCCAGTACTTC	CASSYSPGGQETQYF
TRBD1	-	18	TRBJ2-2	TRBV19	TGTGCCAGTAGTATAGTTGGCAGGGGGCGAAGTAGCACCGGGGAGCTGTTTTTT	CASSIVGRGRSSTGELFF